Below are 25 T cell receptor beta chains sequenced from a single sample in a study of STAT5B mutations in CD4+ large granular lymphocyte leukemia. Method: immunoSEQ multiplex PCR; TCRdb's copy keeps in-frame clones and lacks some. The profile shows tens of thousands of clones, roughly 71% of them singletons. The sequenced sample was CD4+ T cells from blood buffy coats. The receptors stem from a human donor in good health.

CDR3 loop: CASSSVSGGAYNEQFF. The CDR3, as DNA: TGTGCCAGCAGCTCGGTTAGCGGGGGCGCCTACAATGAGCAGTTCTTC. The rearrangement uses TRBV13 and TRBJ2-1; 9 bases fit TRBD2. The ends lost 4 bases at V and 2 bases at J; junction bases unmatched: 6. The CDR3 has 16 amino acids. Germline CDR1 reads PRHDT; CDR2 reads FYEKMQ (reference sequence).

The chain uses TRBV6-6 and TRBJ1-1; the D is unclear. CDR1 and CDR2 from the germline V gene are MNHNY and SVGAGI (reference sequence). This CDR3 comprises 12 residues. V was pared by 6 bases and J by 2 bases, with 7 bases between. DNA for the CDR3: TGTGCCAGCAGCGAGGCTAACACTGAAGCTTTCTTT. This sequence encodes CASSEANTEAFF.

The V and J genes are TRBV11-3 and TRBJ2-5; D remains ambiguous. The CDR3 sequence is 13 residues long. Trimming removed 2 bases from V and 3 bases from J, with 7 bases in between. CDR1 and CDR2 (germline): SGHNT, YENEEA. In DNA, the CDR3 is TGTGCCAGCAGCTTACTACGGGAAGAGACCCAGTACTTC. As protein: CASSLLREETQYF.

The chain carries TRBV5-1 and TRBJ2-1, with TRBD2 matching over 7 bases. The germline V gene has CDR1 SGHRS and CDR2 YFSETQ. Trimming at V came to 3 bases and at J to 5 bases, leaving 11 bases not matched to a gene. The CDR3 consists of 16 residues. Here the CDR3 reads CASSWVSGTTDNEQFF. The CDR3 nucleotides read TGCGCCAGCAGCTGGGTTTCCGGGACTACCGACAATGAGCAGTTCTTC.

The V call is TRBV19, the J call TRBJ1-4; D not certain. Germline lookup yields CDR1 LNHDA and CDR2 SQIVND (reference sequence). Trimming pared 6 bases from V and 7 bases from J, leaving 15 bases between. The CDR3 length is 14 residues. CDR3 sequence: CASRYVSGGEKLFF. The CDR3 nucleotides are TGTGCCAGTAGGTACGTCAGTGGTGGTGAAAAACTGTTTTTT.

This clone has a handful of counts. This chain joins TRBV7-8 and TRBJ2-7; TRBD1 might be the D (6 bases). This CDR3 has 16 residues. Deletions cut 2 bases from V and 2 bases from J, with 16 bases between. The germline gives CDR1 SGHVS, CDR2 FQNEAQ. Written as DNA, the CDR3 is TGTGCCAGCAGCTTACCGCTCAGGGGCGCCACCTACGAGCAGTACTTC. Translation: CASSLPLRGATYEQYF.

J is TRBJ2-7 and V is TRBV30, with TRBD2 identical over 7 bases. The V gene's germline CDR1 is GTSNPN and CDR2 SVGIG (reference sequence). Losses at the gene ends were 7 bases for V and 8 bases for J; bases not matched to a gene: 8. The CDR3 consists of 11 residues. The CDR3 here is CAFSGQAQQYF. Here the CDR3 DNA reads TGTGCCTTTAGCGGGCAGGCCCAGCAGTACTTC.

This chain joins TRBV30 and TRBJ2-2, with a tentative D call TRBD1 (6 bases). Germline V gene sequence: CDR1 GTSNPN, CDR2 SVGIG (reference sequence). Trimming took off 8 bases at V and 4 bases at J, with 14 bases between the two ends. This CDR3 comprises 13 residues. The CDR3 DNA reads as TGTGCCGCGACTCGGACAGCCACCGGGGAGCTGTTTTTT. Translation: CAATRTATGELFF. The full variable domain, with the rest looked up from reference TRBV30 and TRBJ2-2, is SQTIHQWPATLVQPVGSPLSLECTVEGTSNPNLYWYRQAAGRGLQLLFYSVGIGQISSEVPQNLSASRPQDRQFILSSKKLLLSDSGFYLCAATRTATGELFFGEGSRLTVL.

This clone was seen only a few times. J is TRBJ2-3 and V is TRBV9, with D possibly called TRBD1 or TRBD2 (5 bases each). Trimming took off 2 bases at V and 2 bases at J, with 9 bases between the two ends. The CDR3 contains 14 residues. The germline V gene encodes CDR1 SGDLS and CDR2 YYNGEE. Written as DNA, the CDR3 is TGTGCCAGCAGCGTCGGTGGGACCACAGATACGCAGTATTTT. Amino acid sequence: CASSVGGTTDTQYF.

CDR3 residues: CASSLGGGSYNEQFF. CDR3 coding DNA: TGCGCCAGCAGCTTGGGGGGGGGCTCCTACAATGAGCAGTTCTTC. This rearrangement joins TRBV5-1 to TRBJ2-1, with TRBD2 identical over 7 bases. The germline V gene has CDR1 SGHRS and CDR2 YFSETQ. The CDR3 has 15 amino acids. Trimming took 0 bases from V and 0 from J; bases not matched to a gene: 0.

The chain recombines TRBV19 with TRBJ1-1, with D maybe TRBD1 (5 bases). This CDR3 comprises 14 residues. Germline CDR1 is LNHDA and CDR2 is SQIVND (reference sequence). V was clipped by 7 bases and J by 1 base, with 13 bases between them. Here the CDR3 DNA reads TGTGCCAGTAAGACCAGGGAGGCGAACACTGAAGCTTTCTTT. Its translation: CASKTREANTEAFF.

This clone was counted between two and nine times. V and J are TRBV19 and TRBJ2-1; possible D gene TRBD1, 6 bases. The ends were cut back, 4 bases at V and 8 bases at J, with 12 bases in the middle. Germline V gene data show CDR1 as LNHDA and CDR2 as SQIVND (reference sequence). The CDR3 sequence is 13 residues long. The CDR3 region has the DNA TGTGCCAGTAGTAACAGGGCGCTAGATGAGCAGTTCTTC. It specifies CASSNRALDEQFF.

This clone was detected a few times. V gene TRBV19 combines with J gene TRBJ1-1; 10 bases agree with TRBD1. CDR3 length equals 15 residues. Losses at the gene ends were 5 bases for V and 10 bases for J; bases not matched to a gene: 13. In germline, CDR1 is LNHDA, CDR2 SQIVND (reference sequence). The CDR3 protein is CASSPRTGTGATAFF. CDR3 coding DNA: TGTGCCAGTAGTCCGAGAACCGGGACAGGGGCGACAGCTTTCTTT. The variable domain in full, with the rest retrieved from reference TRBV19 and TRBJ1-1, is DGGITQSPKYLFRKEGQNVTLSCEQNLNHDAMYWYRQDPGQGLRLIYYSQIVNDFQKGDIAEGYSVSREKKESFPLTVTSAQKNPTAFYLCASSPRTGTGATAFFGQGTRLTVV.

The chain links TRBV6-5 to TRBJ2-3; 10 nucleotides agree with TRBD2. This CDR3 is 15 amino acids long. Germline V CDR1 and CDR2: MNHEY, SVGAGI. Trimming cost V 8 bases and J 1 base; bases outside gene matches: 6. Written as DNA, the CDR3 is TGTGCCAGCCGACCTAGCGGGGGCCGCACAGATACGCAGTATTTT. Residues: CASRPSGGRTDTQYF.

V usage is TRBV7-9 and J usage is TRBJ1-3; unclear D gene. Trimming pared 5 bases from V and 1 base from J, leaving 6 bases between. Germline V gene data show CDR1 as SEHNR and CDR2 as FQNEAQ (reference sequence). CDR3 size: 13 residues. CDR3 region: CASSKTSGNTIYF. In nucleotides, the CDR3 is TGTGCCAGCAGCAAGACATCTGGAAACACCATATATTTT.

CDR3: CASSQGTGQTGEKLFF. CDR3 bases: TGCGCCAGCAGCCAAGGGACGGGGCAGACGGGTGAAAAACTGTTTTTT. The chain combines TRBV4-3 with TRBJ1-4; D is possibly TRBD1 (5 bases). This CDR3 is 16 amino acids long. Germline V CDR1 and CDR2: LGHNA, YSLEER. Trimming removed 1 base from V and 7 bases from J, with 16 bases in between.

The chain employs TRBV4-1 and TRBJ2-3; perhaps TRBD2 as D (6 bases). The CDR3 runs to 16 residues. Germline V CDR1 and CDR2: MGHRA, YSYEKL. V gave up 1 base and J gave up 2 bases, with 13 bases separating them. The CDR3 sequence: CASSQALARPTDTQYF. The CDR3 DNA follows: TGCGCCAGCAGCCAAGCGCTAGCGAGACCCACAGATACGCAGTATTTT.

CDR3 DNA sequence: TGTGCCAGCAGTGAGGGATTTGAGCAGTACTTC. Protein: CASSEGFEQYF. This sequence joins TRBV6-1 and TRBJ2-7; D not resolved. Germline values: CDR1 MNHNS, CDR2 SASEGT. The CDR3 length is 11 residues. Trimming removed 3 bases from V and 7 bases from J, with 7 bases in between.

This chain joins TRBV5-6 and TRBJ2-5; perhaps D is TRBD1 or TRBD2 (5 bases each). The CDR3 length is 14 residues. Germline V gene data show CDR1 as SGHDT and CDR2 as YYEEEE. Trimming removed 2 bases at V and 4 bases at J, with 12 bases between. CDR3 bases: TGTGCCAGCAGCTTACGGGCAGGGAGAGAGACCCAGTACTTC. It codes for CASSLRAGRETQYF.

V gene TRBV7-7 combines with J gene TRBJ2-3; tentatively, D is TRBD1 (6 bases). The CDR3 runs 13 residues. The germline V gene encodes CDR1 SSHAT and CDR2 FNYEAQ (reference sequence). Between the trimmed V and J ends, which lost 5 bases and 2 bases, there was a span of 8 bases. The CDR3 DNA follows: TGTGCCAGCAGCGGACAGTTCACAGATACGCAGTATTTT. Protein: CASSGQFTDTQYF.

The chain employs TRBV6-5 and TRBJ1-6; D call uncertain. V lost 3 bases and J lost 5, with 14 bases in between. CDR1 MNHEY and CDR2 SVGAGI come from the germline V gene. CDR3 length: 16 amino acids. Written as DNA, the CDR3 is TGTGCCAGCAGTTATTCTCATCAGGAAAATAATTCACCCCTCCACTTT. This encodes CASSYSHQENNSPLHF.

This sequence joins TRBV7-8 and TRBJ2-1, with 11 bases lining up with TRBD2. Per the germline V gene, CDR1 is SGHVS and CDR2 is FQNEAQ. CDR3 length: 16 amino acids. The trim removed 5 bases at V and 10 bases at J, leaving 13 bases unmatched. This CDR3 reads CASSRLAGGLLREQFF. For the CDR3, the DNA is TGTGCCAGCAGCCGGCTAGCGGGGGGACTCCTGAGGGAGCAGTTCTTC.

This chain uses TRBV4-3 with TRBJ1-4, with a weak D call TRBD1 (6 bases). Per the germline V gene, CDR1 is LGHNA and CDR2 is YSLEER. V lost 0 bases to trimming and J lost 8 bases, with 16 bases between them. The CDR3 totals 16 residues. The CDR3 DNA reads as TGCGCCAGCAGCCAAGATTGGGGGACAAAGGGCGAAAAACTGTTTTTT. The encoded protein is CASSQDWGTKGEKLFF.

V gene TRBV19 combines with J gene TRBJ2-7; 10 bases fit TRBD2. CDR3 length: 14 amino acids. V shed 5 bases, J shed 2 bases, and the junction held 3 bases outside the gene matches. Per germline, CDR1 LNHDA and CDR2 SQIVND (reference sequence). Here the CDR3 reads CASSGLAGAYEQYF. CDR3 in DNA: TGTGCCAGTAGTGGGCTAGCGGGGGCCTACGAGCAGTACTTC.

This clone was counted between two and nine times. The chain joins TRBV10-3 to TRBJ1-2; tentatively, D is TRBD1 (6 bases). Germline CDR1 is ENHRY and CDR2 is SYGVKD. V was clipped by 6 bases and J by 9 bases, with 17 bases between them. CDR3 length: 13 residues. Written as DNA, the CDR3 is TGTGCCATCAGGGGGGGGCCCCAAAGGAGCTACACCTTC. Translated, it gives CAIRGGPQRSYTF.